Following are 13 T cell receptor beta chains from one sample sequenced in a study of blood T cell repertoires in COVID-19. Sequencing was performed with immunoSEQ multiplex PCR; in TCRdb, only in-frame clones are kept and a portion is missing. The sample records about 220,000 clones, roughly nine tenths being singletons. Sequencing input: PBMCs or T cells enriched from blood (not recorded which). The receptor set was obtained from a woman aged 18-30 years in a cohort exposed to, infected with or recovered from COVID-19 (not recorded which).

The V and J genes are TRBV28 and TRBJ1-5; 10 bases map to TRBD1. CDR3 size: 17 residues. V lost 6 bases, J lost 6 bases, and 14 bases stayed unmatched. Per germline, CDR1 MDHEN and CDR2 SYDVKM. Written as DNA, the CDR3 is TGTGCCAGCAGCTACCTAGTTGGACAGGGGGATACTCAGCCCCAGCATTTT. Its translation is CASSYLVGQGDTQPQHF.

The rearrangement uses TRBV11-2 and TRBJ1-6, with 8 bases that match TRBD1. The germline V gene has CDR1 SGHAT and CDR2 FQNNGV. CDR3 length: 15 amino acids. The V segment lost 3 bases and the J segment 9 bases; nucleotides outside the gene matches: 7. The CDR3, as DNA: TGTGCCAGCAGCTTTGTCAGGGGGCTTAGTTCACCCCTCCACTTT. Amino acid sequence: CASSFVRGLSSPLHF.

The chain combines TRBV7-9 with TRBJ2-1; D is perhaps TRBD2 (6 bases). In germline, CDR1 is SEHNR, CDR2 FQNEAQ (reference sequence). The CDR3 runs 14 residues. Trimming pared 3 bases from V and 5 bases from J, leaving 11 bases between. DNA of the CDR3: TGTGCCAGCAGCTTCAGCGGGTCAGACAATGAGCAGTTCTTC. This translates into CASSFSGSDNEQFF.

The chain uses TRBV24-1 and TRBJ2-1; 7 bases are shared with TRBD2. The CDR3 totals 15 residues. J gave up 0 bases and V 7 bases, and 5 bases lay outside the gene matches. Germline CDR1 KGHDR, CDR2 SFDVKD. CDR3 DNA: TGTGCCACCAGCGCCGGGGGGAGCTCCTACAATGAGCAGTTCTTC. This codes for CATSAGGSSYNEQFF.

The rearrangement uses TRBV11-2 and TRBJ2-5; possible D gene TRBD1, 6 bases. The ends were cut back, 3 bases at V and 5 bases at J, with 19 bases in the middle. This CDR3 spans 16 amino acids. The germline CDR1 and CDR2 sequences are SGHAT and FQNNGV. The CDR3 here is CASSFGPMGAGETQYF. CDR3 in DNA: TGTGCCAGCAGCTTCGGGCCCATGGGGGCAGGGGAGACCCAGTACTTC.

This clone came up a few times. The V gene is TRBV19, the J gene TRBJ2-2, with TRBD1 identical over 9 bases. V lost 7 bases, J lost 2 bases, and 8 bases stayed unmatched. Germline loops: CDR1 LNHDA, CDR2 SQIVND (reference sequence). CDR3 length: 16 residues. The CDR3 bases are TGTGCCAGTACTTTCGGGACAGGGATTAACACCGGGGAGCTGTTTTTT. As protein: CASTFGTGINTGELFF.

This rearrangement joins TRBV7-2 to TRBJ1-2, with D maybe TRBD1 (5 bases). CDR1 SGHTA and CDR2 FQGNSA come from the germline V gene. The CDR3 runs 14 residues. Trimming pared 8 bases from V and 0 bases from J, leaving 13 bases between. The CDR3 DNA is TGTGCCAGCGGAACAGGCCAGGCTAACTATGGCTACACCTTC. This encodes CASGTGQANYGYTF.

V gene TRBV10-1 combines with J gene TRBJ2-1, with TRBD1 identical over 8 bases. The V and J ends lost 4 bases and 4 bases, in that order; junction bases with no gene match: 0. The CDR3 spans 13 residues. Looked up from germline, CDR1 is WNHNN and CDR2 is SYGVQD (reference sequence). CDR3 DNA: TGCGCCAGCAGTGGGGACAGGTACAATGAGCAGTTCTTC. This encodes CASSGDRYNEQFF.

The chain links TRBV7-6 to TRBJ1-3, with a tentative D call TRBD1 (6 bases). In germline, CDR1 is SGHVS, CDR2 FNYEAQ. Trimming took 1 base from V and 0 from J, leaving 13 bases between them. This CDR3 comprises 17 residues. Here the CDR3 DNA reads TGTGCCAGCAGCTTAGAGCCGCAGGGGTTCTCTGGAAACACCATATATTTT. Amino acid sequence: CASSLEPQGFSGNTIYF.

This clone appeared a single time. The CDR3 protein is CASSLGTVNSPLHF. CDR3 in DNA: TGTGCCAGCAGCCTGGGGACAGTAAATTCACCCCTCCACTTT. V usage is TRBV5-4 and J usage is TRBJ1-6; TRBD1 matches at 7 bases. This CDR3 is built from 14 residues. Trimming cost V 4 bases and J 7 bases; bases outside gene matches: 5. CDR1 SGHNT and CDR2 YYREEE come from the germline V gene (reference sequence).

The CDR3 loop reads CASSTLQGTSGNYNEQFF. The CDR3 bases are TGCGCCAGCAGCACCCTACAAGGGACTAGCGGGAACTACAATGAGCAGTTCTTC. The chain uses TRBV5-1 and TRBJ2-1; 13 positions match TRBD2. The CDR3 length is 18 residues. Germline-derived CDR1 and CDR2 are SGHRS and YFSETQ. V was pared by 4 bases and J by 3 bases, with 10 bases of the junction left unmatched.

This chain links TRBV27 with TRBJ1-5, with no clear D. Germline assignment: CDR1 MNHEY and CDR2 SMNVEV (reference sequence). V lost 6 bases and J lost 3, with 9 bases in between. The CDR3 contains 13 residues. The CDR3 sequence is CASSPGANQPQHF. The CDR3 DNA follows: TGTGCCAGCAGCCCCGGAGCCAATCAGCCCCAGCATTTT.

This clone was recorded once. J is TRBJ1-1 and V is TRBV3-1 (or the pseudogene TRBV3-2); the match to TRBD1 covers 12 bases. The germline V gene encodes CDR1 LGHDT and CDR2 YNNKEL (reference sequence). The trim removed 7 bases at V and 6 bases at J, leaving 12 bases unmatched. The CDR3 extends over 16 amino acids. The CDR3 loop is CASTPFGTGGSAEAFF. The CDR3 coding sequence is TGTGCCAGCACCCCCTTCGGGACAGGGGGCAGCGCTGAAGCTTTCTTT.